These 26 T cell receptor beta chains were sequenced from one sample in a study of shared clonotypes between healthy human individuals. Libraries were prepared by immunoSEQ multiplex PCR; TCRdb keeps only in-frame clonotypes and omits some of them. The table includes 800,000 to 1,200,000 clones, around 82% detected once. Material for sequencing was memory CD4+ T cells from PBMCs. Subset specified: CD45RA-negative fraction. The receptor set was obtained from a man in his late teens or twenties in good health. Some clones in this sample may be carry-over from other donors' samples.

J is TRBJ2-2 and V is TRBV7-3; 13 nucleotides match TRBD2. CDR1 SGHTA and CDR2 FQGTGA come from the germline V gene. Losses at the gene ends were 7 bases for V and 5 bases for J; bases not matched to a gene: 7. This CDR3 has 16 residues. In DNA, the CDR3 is TGTGCCAGCATCCTACCGGGACTAGCGGGAACCGGGGAGCTGTTTTTT. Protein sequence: CASILPGLAGTGELFF. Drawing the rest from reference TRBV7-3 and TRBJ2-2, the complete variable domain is GAGVSQTPSNKVTEKGKYVELRCDPISGHTALYWYRQSLGQGPEFLIYFQGTGAADDSGLPNDRFFAVRPEGSVSTLKIQRTERGDSAVYLCASILPGLAGTGELFFGEGSRLTVL.

The CDR3 DNA follows: TGTGCCAGCAGCTTCTCTAGCGGGTTCGATGAGCAGTTCTTC. It encodes CASSFSSGFDEQFF. The V call is TRBV7-6, the J call TRBJ2-1; 8 bases map to TRBD2. V dropped 3 bases and J dropped 8; count of bases not matched to a gene: 6. CDR3 length equals 14 residues. Germline values: CDR1 SGHVS, CDR2 FNYEAQ.

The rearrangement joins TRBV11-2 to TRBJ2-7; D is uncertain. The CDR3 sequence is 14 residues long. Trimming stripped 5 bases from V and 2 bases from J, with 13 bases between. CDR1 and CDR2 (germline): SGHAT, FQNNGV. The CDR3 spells CASSPPTQPYEQYF. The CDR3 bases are TGTGCCAGCAGCCCCCCTACACAACCCTACGAGCAGTACTTC.

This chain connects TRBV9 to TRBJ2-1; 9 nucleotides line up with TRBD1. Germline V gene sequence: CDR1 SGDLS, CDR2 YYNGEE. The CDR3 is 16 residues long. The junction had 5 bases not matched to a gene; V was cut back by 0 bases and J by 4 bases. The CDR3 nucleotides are TGTGCCAGCAGCGTAGCTCTTGGACAGGGGTACAATGAGCAGTTCTTC. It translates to CASSVALGQGYNEQFF.

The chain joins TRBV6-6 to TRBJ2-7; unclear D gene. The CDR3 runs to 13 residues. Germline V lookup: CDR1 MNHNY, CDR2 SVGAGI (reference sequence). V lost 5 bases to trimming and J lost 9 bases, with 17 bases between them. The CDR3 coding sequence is TGTGCCAGCAGTGCCTTAGGGTATGGATGGCAGTACTTC. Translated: CASSALGYGWQYF.

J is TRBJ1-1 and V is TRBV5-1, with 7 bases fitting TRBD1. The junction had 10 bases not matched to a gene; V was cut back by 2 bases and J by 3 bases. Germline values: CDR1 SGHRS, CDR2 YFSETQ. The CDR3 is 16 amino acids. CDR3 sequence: CASSLEGARWDTEAFF. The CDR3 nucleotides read TGCGCCAGCAGCTTAGAGGGGGCGCGGTGGGACACTGAAGCTTTCTTT.

The CDR3 sequence is CASSQPIRLRGEKLFF. The CDR3 nucleotides are TGCGCCAGCAGCCAACCAATACGGCTGAGAGGGGAAAAACTGTTTTTT. The chain links TRBV4-1 to TRBJ1-4; no definite D call. CDR1 and CDR2 from the germline V gene are MGHRA and YSYEKL. The CDR3 extends over 16 amino acids. The V gene lost 2 bases and the J gene lost 8 bases, with 18 bases spanning the gap.

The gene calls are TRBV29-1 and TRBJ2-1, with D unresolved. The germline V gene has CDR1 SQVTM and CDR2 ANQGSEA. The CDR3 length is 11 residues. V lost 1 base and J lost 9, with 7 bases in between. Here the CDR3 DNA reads TGCAGCGTTGAAGTTGGGGTTGAGCAGTTCTTC. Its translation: CSVEVGVEQFF.

CDR3 nucleotide sequence: TGCGCCAGCAGTCAATCGAGAGGATTCGGCTATGGCTACACCTTC. Amino acids: CASSQSRGFGYGYTF. The chain has TRBV23-1 and TRBJ1-2, with unresolved D. TRBV23-1 is noted as an ORF with a role that remains uncertain. The CDR3 extends over 15 amino acids. Trimming removed 0 bases from V and 4 bases from J, with 12 bases in between.

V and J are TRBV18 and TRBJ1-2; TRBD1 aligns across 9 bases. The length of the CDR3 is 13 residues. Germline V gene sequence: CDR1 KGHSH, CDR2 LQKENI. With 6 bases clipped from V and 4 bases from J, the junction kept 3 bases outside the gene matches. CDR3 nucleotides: TGTGCCAGCTCCAAGACAGGGGGCTATGGCTACACCTTC. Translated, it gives CASSKTGGYGYTF.

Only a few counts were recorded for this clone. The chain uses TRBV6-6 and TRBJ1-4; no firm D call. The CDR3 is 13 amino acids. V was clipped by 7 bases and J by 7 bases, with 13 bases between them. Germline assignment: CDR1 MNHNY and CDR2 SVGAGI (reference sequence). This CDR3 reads CASIRSPGEKLFF. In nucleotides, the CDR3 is TGTGCCAGCATCCGGTCCCCGGGTGAAAAACTGTTTTTT.

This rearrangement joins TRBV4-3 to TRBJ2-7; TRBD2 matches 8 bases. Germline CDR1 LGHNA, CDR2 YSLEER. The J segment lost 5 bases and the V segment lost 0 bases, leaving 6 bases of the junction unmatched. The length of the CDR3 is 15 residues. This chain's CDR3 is CASSQDLAGWDEQYF. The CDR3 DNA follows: TGCGCCAGCAGCCAAGACCTAGCGGGTTGGGACGAGCAGTACTTC.

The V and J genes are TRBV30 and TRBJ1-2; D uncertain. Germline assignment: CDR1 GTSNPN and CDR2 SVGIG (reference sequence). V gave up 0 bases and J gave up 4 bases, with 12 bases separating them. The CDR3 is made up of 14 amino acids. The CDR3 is CAWSVKGSPYGYTF. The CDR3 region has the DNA TGTGCCTGGAGTGTGAAGGGAAGTCCCTATGGCTACACCTTC.

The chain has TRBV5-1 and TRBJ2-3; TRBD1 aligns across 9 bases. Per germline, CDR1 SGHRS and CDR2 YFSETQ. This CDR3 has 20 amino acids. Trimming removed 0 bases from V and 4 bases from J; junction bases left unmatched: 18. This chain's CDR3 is CASSLGRQNPRTGGPDTQYF. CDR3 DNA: TGCGCCAGCAGCTTGGGACGACAAAACCCCCGAACAGGGGGCCCAGATACGCAGTATTTT.

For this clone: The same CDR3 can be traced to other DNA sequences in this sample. CDR3: CASSPPMNTEAFF. The CDR3 DNA reads TGTGCCAGCAGTCCGCCGATGAACACTGAAGCTTTCTTT. The chain has TRBV28 and TRBJ1-1, with no clear D. The CDR3 covers 13 residues. V lost 5 bases and J lost 0, with 7 bases in between. In germline, CDR1 is MDHEN, CDR2 SYDVKM.

CDR3 sequence: CASSRDSRGEQYF. CDR3 nucleotides: TGTGCCAGCTCACGAGACAGCCGTGGGGAGCAGTACTTC. The chain has TRBV18 and TRBJ2-7; D perhaps matches TRBD1 (5 bases). Germline-derived CDR1 and CDR2 are KGHSH and LQKENI. With 4 bases removed from V and 7 bases from J, the gap between germline ends came to 14 bases. This CDR3 contains 13 residues.

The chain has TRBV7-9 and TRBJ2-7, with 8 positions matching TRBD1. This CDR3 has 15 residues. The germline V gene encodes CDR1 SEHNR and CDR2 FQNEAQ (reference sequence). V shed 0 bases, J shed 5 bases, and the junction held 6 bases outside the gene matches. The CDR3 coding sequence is TGTGCCAGCAGCTTAGCGCGCAGGGGGCTTGACGAGCAGTACTTC. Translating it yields CASSLARRGLDEQYF.

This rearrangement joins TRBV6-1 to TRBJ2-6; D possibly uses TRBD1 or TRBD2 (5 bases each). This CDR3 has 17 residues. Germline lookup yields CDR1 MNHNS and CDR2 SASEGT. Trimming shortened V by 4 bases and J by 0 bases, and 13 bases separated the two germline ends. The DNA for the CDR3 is TGTGCCAGCAGTGTGGGGACGCAACGCTCTGGGGCCAACGTCCTGACTTTC. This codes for CASSVGTQRSGANVLTF.

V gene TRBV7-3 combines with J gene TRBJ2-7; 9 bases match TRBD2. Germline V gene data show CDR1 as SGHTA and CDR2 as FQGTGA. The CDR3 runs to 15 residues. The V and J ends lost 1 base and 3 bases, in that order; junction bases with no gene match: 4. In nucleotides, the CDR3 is TGTGCCAGCAGCTTAAGAGGACTAGCGCACTACGAGCAGTACTTC. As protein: CASSLRGLAHYEQYF. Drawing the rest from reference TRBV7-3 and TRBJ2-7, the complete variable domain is GAGVSQTPSNKVTEKGKYVELRCDPISGHTALYWYRQSLGQGPEFLIYFQGTGAADDSGLPNDRFFAVRPEGSVSTLKIQRTERGDSAVYLCASSLRGLAHYEQYFGPGTRLTVT.

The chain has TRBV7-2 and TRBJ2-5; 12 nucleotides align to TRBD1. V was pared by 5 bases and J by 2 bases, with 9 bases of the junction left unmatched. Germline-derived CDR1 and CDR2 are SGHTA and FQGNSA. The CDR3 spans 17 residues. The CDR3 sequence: CASSIRGQGARQETQYF. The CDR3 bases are TGTGCCAGCAGCATTAGGGGACAGGGGGCGCGGCAAGAGACCCAGTACTTC.

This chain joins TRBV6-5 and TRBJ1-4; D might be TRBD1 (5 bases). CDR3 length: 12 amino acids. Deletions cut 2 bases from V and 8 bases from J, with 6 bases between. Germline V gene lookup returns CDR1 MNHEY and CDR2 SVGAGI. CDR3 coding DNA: TGTGCCAGCAGTTACGGGGGGGAAAAACTGTTTTTT. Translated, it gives CASSYGGEKLFF.

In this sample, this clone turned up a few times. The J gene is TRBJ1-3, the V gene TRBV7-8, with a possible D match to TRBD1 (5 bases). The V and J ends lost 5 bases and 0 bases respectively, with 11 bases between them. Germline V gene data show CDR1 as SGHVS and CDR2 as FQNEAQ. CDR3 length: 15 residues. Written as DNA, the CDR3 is TGTGCCAGCAGCCACGACAGTAGCTCTGGAAACACCATATATTTT. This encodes CASSHDSSSGNTIYF.

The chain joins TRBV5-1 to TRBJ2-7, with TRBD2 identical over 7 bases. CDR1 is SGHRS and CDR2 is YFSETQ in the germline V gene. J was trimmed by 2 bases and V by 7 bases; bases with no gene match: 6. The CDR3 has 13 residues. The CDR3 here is CASGGGGAYEQYF. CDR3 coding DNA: TGCGCCAGCGGGGGGGGTGGCGCCTACGAGCAGTACTTC. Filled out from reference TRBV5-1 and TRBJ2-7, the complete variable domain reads KAGVTQTPRYLIKTRGQQVTLSCSPISGHRSVSWYQQTPGQGLQFLFEYFSETQRNKGNFPGRFSGRQFSNSRSEMNVSTLELGDSALYLCASGGGGAYEQYFGPGTRLTVT.

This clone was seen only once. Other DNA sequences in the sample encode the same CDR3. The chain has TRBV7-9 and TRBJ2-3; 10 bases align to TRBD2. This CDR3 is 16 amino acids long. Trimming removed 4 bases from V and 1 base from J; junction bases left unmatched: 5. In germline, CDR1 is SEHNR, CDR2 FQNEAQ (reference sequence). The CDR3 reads CASSSRTSGRTDTQYF. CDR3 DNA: TGTGCCAGCAGCTCACGGACTAGCGGCCGCACAGATACGCAGTATTTT.

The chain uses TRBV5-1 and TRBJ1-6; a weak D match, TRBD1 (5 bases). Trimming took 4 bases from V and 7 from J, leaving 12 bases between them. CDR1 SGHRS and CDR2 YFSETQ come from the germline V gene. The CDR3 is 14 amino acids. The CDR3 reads CASSPGTENSPLHF. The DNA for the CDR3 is TGCGCCAGCAGCCCTGGGACGGAAAATTCACCCCTCCACTTT.

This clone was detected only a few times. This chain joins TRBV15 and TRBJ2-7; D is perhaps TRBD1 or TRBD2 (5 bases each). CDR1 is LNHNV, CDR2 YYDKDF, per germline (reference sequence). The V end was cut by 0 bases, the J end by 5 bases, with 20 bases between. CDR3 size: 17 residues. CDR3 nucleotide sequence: TGTGCCACCAGCAGAGATGGCCTAGGGGCAGCGGTCGACGAGCAGTACTTC. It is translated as CATSRDGLGAAVDEQYF.